The 9 T cell receptor beta chains listed next were all sequenced from one sample in a study of T cell repertoires in cytomegalovirus infection. MiXCR was run by TCRdb on the reads, yielding one entry per CDR3 protein. In the table there are around 750,000 distinct CDR3 sequences, around a third of which are singletons. No antigen has been assigned to these receptors. The starting material was cultured CD8+ T cells from PBMCs, obtained from culture after CMV antigen stimulation. These receptors originate from a human donor in good health (CMV status not recorded). Some clones in this sample may be carry-over from other donors' samples.

V usage is TRBV7-9 and J usage is TRBJ2-5, with D unresolved. The V gene's germline CDR1 is SEHNR and CDR2 FQNEAQ (reference sequence). The CDR3 totals 11 residues. Trimming shortened V by 5 bases and J by 11 bases, and 12 bases separated the two germline ends. CDR3 sequence: CASSPYYDQYF. CDR3 bases: TGTGCCAGCAGCCCCTACTACGATCAGTACTTC. Complete variable domain (other parts from reference TRBV7-9 and TRBJ2-5): DTGVSQNPRHKITKRGQNVTFRCDPISEHNRLYWYRQTLGQGPEFLTYFQNEAQLEKSRLLSDRFSAERPKGSFSTLEIQRTEQGDSAMYLCASSPYYDQYFGPGTRLLVL.

The chain is built from TRBV5-4 and TRBJ1-2, with 9 bases aligning to TRBD1. Trimming at V came to 4 bases and at J to 1 base, leaving 8 bases not matched to a gene. The length of the CDR3 is 16 residues. Germline V gives CDR1 SGHNT, CDR2 YYREEE (reference sequence). The CDR3 sequence: CASSGRDREYNYGYTF. In nucleotides, the CDR3 is TGTGCCAGCAGCGGCCGGGACAGGGAATATAACTATGGCTACACCTTC.

This clonotype was seen just once. V usage is TRBV29-1 and J usage is TRBJ2-1; D uncertain. CDR1 is SQVTM and CDR2 is ANQGSEA in the germline V gene. Trimming took off 3 bases at V and 10 bases at J, with 13 bases between the two ends. CDR3 length: 12 residues. The CDR3 coding sequence is TGCAGCGTTGATCTTAGAGGTTACGAGCAGTTCTTC. Its protein is CSVDLRGYEQFF.

This clonotype was detected a few times. A junction boundary mismatches the germline segment, possibly from a read error. The J gene is TRBJ2-7, the V gene TRBV12-3 or TRBV12-4; D might be TRBD2 (6 bases). This CDR3 spans 15 amino acids. The CDR3 loop is CARSLAVRKIYEQYF. The CDR3 bases are TGTGCCAGAAGTTTAGCGGTCAGGAAAATCTACGAGCAGTACTTC.

CDR3 DNA sequence: TGTGCCAGCAGTCATGGAGGGGCGCAGTCTGGGGCCAACGTCCTGACTTTC. Translation: CASSHGGAQSGANVLTF. The chain uses TRBV25-1 and TRBJ2-6; the D gene is possibly TRBD2 (6 bases). The CDR3 runs 17 residues. V lost 5 bases, J lost 1 base, and 15 bases lay in between. The germline V gene encodes CDR1 MGHDK and CDR2 SYGVNS.

The chain joins TRBV20-1 to TRBJ2-1, with D possibly TRBD1 on 7 matching bases. Germline-derived CDR1 and CDR2 are DFQATT and SNEGSKA (reference sequence). The CDR3 is made up of 15 amino acids. Trimming shortened V by 0 bases and J by 6 bases, and 15 bases separated the two germline ends. This CDR3 is CSARDLQGGLNEQFF. CDR3 bases: TGCAGTGCTAGAGATCTTCAGGGGGGTCTCAATGAGCAGTTCTTC.

This chain connects TRBV12-5 to TRBJ2-1, with TRBD2 matching over 8 bases. CDR1 LGHNT and CDR2 FRNRAP come from the germline V gene. This CDR3 region has 16 residues. V shed 0 bases and J 3 bases; nucleotides not matched to a gene: 4. As DNA, the CDR3 is TGTGCTAGTGGTTTGGTACACAGCGGGGGCTACAATGAGCAGTTCTTC. Translated: CASGLVHSGGYNEQFF. Together with reference TRBV12-5 and TRBJ2-1, the CDR3 gives the full variable domain: DARVTQTPRHKVTEMGQEVTMRCQPILGHNTVFWYRQTMMQGLELLAYFRNRAPLDDSGMPKDRFSAEMPDATLATLKIQPSEPRDSAVYFCASGLVHSGGYNEQFFGPGTRLTVL.

This chain joins TRBV4-3 and TRBJ1-2; a weak D match, TRBD1 (5 bases). The germline V gene has CDR1 LGHNA and CDR2 YSLEER. The CDR3 extends over 13 amino acids. V was clipped by 0 bases and J by 7 bases, with 9 bases between them. The CDR3: CASSQEGVGGYTF. CDR3 sequence (DNA): TGCGCCAGCAGCCAAGAAGGGGTGGGTGGCTACACCTTC.

This clonotype occurred a few times. The chain combines TRBV14 with TRBJ1-1, with TRBD1 matching 10 bases. The CDR3 length is 14 residues. V dropped 5 bases and J dropped 11; count of bases not matched to a gene: 11. The V gene's germline CDR1 is SGHDN and CDR2 FVKESK. The CDR3 nucleotides are TGTGCCAGCAGCTGGGGACAGGGGCGTTCGTATGCTTTCTTT. Translation: CASSWGQGRSYAFF.